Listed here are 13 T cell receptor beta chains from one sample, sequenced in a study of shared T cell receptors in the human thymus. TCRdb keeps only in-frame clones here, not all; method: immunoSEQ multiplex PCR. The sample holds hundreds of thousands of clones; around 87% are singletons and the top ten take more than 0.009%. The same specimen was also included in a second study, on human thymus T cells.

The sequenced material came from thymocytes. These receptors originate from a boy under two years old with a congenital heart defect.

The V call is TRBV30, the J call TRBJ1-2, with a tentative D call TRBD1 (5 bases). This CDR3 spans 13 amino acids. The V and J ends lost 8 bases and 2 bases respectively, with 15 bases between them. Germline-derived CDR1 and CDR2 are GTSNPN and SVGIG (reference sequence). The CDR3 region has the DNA TGTGCCGCCGTGGGGGGGTTAAACTATGGCTACACCTTC. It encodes CAAVGGLNYGYTF.

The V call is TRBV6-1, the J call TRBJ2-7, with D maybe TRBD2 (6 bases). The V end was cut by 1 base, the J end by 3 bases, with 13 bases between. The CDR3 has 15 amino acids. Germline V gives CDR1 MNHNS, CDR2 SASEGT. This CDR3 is CASSEEWRGDYEQYF. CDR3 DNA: TGTGCCAGCAGTGAAGAGTGGAGGGGCGACTACGAGCAGTACTTC.

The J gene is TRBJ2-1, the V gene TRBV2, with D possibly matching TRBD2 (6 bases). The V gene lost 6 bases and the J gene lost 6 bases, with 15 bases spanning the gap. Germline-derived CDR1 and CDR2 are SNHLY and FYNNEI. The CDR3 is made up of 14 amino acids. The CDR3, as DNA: TGTGCCAGCAGCCCACGGGGGATCCTCAATGAGCAGTTCTTC. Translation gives CASSPRGILNEQFF.

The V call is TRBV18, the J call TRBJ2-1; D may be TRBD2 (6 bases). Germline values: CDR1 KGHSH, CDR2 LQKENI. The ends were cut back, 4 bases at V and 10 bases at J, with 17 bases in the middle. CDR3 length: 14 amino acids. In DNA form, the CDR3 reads TGTGCCAGCTCACAGGGCCATGTGCTAGCGGAGCAGTTCTTC. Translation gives CASSQGHVLAEQFF.

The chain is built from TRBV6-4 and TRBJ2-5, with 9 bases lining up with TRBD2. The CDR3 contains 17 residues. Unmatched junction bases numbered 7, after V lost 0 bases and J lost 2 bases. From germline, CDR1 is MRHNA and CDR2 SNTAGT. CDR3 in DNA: TGTGCCAGCAGTGACTCGAGCCTAGCGGGGCCTCAAGAGACCCAGTACTTC. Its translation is CASSDSSLAGPQETQYF.

The CDR3 DNA sequence: TGCGCCAGCGCGGGACAGTGCGATCAGCCCCAGCATTTT. Amino acids: CASAGQCDQPQHF. The rearrangement uses TRBV4-1 and TRBJ1-5; the match to TRBD1 covers 7 bases. V dropped 8 bases and J dropped 5; count of bases not matched to a gene: 6. Germline CDR1 and CDR2: MGHRA and YSYEKL. The CDR3 covers 13 residues.

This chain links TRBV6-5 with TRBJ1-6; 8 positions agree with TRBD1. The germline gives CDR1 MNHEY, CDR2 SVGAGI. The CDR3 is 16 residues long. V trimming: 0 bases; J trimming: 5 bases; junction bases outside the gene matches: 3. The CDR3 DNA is TGTGCCAGCAGTTACTCGCGGACAGGGAATAATTCACCCCTCCACTTT. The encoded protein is CASSYSRTGNNSPLHF.

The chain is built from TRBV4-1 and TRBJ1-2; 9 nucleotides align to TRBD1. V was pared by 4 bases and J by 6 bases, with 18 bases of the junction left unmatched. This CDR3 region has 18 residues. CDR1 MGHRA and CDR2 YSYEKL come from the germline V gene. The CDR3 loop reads CASSPRPGTGSLPDGYTF. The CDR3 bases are TGCGCCAGCAGCCCAAGGCCAGGGACAGGGAGTCTTCCTGATGGCTACACCTTC.

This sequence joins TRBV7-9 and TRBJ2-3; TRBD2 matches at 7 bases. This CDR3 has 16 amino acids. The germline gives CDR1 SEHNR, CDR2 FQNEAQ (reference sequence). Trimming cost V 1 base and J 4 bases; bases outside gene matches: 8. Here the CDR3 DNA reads TGTGCCAGCAGCTTAGTACGGCGGGAGCTAGCAGATACGCAGTATTTT. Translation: CASSLVRRELADTQYF. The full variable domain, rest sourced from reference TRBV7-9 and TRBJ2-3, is DTGVSQNPRHKITKRGQNVTFRCDPISEHNRLYWYRQTLGQGPEFLTYFQNEAQLEKSRLLSDRFSAERPKGSFSTLEIQRTEQGDSAMYLCASSLVRRELADTQYFGPGTRLTVL.

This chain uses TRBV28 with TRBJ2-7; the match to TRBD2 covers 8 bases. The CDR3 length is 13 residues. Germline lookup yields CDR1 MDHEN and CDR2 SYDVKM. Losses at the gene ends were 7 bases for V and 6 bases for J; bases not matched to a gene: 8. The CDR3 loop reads CASTPGGDREQYF. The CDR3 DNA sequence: TGTGCCAGCACCCCGGGGGGGGATCGCGAGCAGTACTTC.

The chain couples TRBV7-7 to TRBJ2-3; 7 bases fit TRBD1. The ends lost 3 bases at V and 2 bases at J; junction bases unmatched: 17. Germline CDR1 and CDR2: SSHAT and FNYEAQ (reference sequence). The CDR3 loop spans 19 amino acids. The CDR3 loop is CASSFTPSTNRGPTDTQYF. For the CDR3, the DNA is TGTGCCAGCAGCTTTACCCCCTCCACAAACAGGGGACCCACAGATACGCAGTATTTT.

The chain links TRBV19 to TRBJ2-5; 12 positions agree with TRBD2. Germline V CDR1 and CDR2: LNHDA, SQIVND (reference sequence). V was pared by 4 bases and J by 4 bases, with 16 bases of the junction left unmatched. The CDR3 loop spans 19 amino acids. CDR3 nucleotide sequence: TGTGCCAGTAGTAAAGTGGCCCTCCGACTAGCGGGAGTAAGAGAGACCCAGTACTTC. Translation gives CASSKVALRLAGVRETQYF.

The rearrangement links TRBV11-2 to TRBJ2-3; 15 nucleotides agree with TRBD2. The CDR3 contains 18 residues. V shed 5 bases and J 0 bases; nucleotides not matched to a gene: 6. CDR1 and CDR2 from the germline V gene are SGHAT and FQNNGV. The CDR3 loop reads CASSQGTSGGNSTDTQYF. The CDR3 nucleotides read TGTGCCAGCAGCCAAGGGACTAGCGGGGGGAATAGCACAGATACGCAGTATTTT.